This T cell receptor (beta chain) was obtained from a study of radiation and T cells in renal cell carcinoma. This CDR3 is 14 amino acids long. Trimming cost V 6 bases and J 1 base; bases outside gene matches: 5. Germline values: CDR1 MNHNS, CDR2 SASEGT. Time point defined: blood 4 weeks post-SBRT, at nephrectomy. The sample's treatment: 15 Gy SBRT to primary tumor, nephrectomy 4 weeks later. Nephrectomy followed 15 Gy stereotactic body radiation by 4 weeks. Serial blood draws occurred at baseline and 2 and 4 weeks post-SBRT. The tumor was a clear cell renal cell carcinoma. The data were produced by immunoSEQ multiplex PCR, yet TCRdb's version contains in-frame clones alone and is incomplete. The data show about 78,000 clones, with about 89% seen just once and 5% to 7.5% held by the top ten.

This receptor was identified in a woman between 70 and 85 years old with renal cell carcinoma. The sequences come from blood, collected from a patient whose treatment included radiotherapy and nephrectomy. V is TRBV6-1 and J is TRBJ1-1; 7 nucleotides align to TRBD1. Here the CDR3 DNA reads TGTGCCAGCAGCGATCAGGGGGGGAACACTGAAGCTTTCTTT. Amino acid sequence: CASSDQGGNTEAFF.